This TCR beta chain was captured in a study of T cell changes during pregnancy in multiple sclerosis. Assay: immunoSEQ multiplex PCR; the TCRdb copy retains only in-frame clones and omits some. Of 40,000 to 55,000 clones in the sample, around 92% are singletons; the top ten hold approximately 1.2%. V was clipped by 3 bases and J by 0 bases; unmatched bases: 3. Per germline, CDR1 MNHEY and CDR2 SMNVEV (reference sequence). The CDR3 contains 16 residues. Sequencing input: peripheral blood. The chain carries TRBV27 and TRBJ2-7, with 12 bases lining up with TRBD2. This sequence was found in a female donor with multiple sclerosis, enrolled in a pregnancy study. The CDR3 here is CASSFVLAGGSYEQYF. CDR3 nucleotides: TGTGCCAGCAGTTTCGTACTAGCGGGAGGCTCCTACGAGCAGTACTTC.